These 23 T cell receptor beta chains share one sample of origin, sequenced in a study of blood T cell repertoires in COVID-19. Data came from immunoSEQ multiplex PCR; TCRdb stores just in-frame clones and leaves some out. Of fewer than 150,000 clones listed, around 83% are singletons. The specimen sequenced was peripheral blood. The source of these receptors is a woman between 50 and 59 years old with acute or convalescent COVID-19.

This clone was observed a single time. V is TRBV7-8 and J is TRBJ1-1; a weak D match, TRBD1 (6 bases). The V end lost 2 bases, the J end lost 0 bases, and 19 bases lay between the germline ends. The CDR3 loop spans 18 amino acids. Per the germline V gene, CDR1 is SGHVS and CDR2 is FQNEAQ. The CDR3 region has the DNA TGTGCCAGCAGCTTATGGGCGAGGAACAGGGAGTTGAACACTGAAGCTTTCTTT. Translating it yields CASSLWARNRELNTEAFF.

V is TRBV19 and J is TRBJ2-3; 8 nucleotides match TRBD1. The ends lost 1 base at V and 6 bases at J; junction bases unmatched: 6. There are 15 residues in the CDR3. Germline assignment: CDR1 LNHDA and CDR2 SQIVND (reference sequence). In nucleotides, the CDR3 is TGTGCCAGTAGTATAGGACAGGGGATTTCGGATACGCAGTATTTT. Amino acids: CASSIGQGISDTQYF. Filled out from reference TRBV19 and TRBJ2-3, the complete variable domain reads DGGITQSPKYLFRKEGQNVTLSCEQNLNHDAMYWYRQDPGQGLRLIYYSQIVNDFQKGDIAEGYSVSREKKESFPLTVTSAQKNPTAFYLCASSIGQGISDTQYFGPGTRLTVL.

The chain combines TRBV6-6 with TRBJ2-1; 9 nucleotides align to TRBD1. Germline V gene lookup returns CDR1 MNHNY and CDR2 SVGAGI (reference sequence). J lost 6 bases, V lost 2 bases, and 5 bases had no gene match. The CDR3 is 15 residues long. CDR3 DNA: TGTGCCAGCAGTTACCCGGGACAGGGTGTCAATGAGCAGTTCTTC. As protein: CASSYPGQGVNEQFF.

CDR3 nucleotides: TGCGCCAGCACCCCGAATGTGGGGGGAAGGGGCGAGCAGTACTTC. Its translation is CASTPNVGGRGEQYF. The J gene is TRBJ2-7, the V gene TRBV5-1; perhaps TRBD2 as D (6 bases). The CDR3 totals 15 residues. Trimming stripped 6 bases from V and 6 bases from J, with 22 bases between. Per the germline V gene, CDR1 is SGHRS and CDR2 is YFSETQ. The complete variable domain, with remaining parts taken from reference TRBV5-1 and TRBJ2-7, reads KAGVTQTPRYLIKTRGQQVTLSCSPISGHRSVSWYQQTPGQGLQFLFEYFSETQRNKGNFPGRFSGRQFSNSRSEMNVSTLELGDSALYLCASTPNVGGRGEQYFGPGTRLTVT.

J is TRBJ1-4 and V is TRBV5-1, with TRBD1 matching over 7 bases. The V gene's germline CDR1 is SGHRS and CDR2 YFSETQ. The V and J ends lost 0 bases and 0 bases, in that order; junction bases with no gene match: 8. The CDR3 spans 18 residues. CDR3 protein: CASSLGDRDITTNEKLFF. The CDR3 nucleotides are TGCGCCAGCAGCTTGGGAGACAGGGATATAACAACTAATGAAAAACTGTTTTTT.

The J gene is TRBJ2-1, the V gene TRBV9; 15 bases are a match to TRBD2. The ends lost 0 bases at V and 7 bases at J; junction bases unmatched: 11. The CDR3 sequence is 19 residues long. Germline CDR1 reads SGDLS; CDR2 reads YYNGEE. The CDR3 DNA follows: TGTGCCAGCAGCGTAGCGACCGGACTAGCGGGGGGGCCTGGAAATGAGCAGTTCTTC. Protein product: CASSVATGLAGGPGNEQFF.

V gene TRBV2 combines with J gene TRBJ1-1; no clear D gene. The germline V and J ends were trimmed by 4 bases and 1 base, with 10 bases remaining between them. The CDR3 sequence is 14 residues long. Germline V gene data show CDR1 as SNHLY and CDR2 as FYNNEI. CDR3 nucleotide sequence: TGTGCCAGCAGTGGTGTCAGGTCGAACACTGAAGCTTTCTTT. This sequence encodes CASSGVRSNTEAFF.

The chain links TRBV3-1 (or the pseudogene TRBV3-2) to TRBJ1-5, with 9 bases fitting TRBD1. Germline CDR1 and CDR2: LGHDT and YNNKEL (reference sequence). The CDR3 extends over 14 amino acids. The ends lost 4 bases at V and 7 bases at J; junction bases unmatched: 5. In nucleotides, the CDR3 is TGTGCCAGCAGCCCTTCCGACAGGGGGCAGCCCCAGCATTTT. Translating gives CASSPSDRGQPQHF.

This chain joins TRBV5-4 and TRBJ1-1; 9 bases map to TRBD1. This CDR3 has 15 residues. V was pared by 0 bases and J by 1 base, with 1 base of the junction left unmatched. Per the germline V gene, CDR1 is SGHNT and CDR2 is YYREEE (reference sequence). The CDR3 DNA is TGTGCCAGCAGCTTGGGGACAGGGGCGAACACTGAAGCTTTCTTT. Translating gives CASSLGTGANTEAFF.

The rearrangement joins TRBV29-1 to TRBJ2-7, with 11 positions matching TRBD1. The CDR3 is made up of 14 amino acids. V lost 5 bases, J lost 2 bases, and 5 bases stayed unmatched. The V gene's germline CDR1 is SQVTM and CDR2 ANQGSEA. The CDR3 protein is CSVRTGGHPYEQYF. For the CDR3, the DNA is TGCAGCGTTCGGACAGGGGGCCATCCCTACGAGCAGTACTTC.

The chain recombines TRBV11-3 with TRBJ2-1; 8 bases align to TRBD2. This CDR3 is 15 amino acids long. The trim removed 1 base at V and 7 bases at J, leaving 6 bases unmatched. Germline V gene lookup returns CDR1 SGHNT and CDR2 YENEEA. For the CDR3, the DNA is TGTGCCAGCAGCTTAGCTGGACTAGCCGGGAATGAGCAGTTCTTC. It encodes CASSLAGLAGNEQFF.

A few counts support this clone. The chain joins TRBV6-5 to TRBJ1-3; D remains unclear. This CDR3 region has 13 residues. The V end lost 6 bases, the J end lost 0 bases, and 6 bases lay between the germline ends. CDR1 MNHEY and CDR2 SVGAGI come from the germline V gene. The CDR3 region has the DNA TGTGCCAGCAGGGGCGTCTCTGGAAACACCATATATTTT. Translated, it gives CASRGVSGNTIYF.

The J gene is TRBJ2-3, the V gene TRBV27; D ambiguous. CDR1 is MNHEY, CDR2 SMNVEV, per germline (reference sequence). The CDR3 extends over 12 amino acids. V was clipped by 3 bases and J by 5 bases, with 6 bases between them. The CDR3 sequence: CASSFSLDTQYF. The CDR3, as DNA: TGTGCCAGCAGTTTTTCATTAGATACGCAGTATTTT.

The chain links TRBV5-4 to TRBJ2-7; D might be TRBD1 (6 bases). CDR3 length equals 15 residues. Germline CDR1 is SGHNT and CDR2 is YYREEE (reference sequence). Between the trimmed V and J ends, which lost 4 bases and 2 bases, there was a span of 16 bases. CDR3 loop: CASSAQGSIPYEQYF. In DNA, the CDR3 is TGTGCCAGCAGCGCTCAGGGGTCCATCCCCTACGAGCAGTACTTC. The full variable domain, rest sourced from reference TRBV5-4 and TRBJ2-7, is ETGVTQSPTHLIKTRGQQVTLRCSSQSGHNTVSWYQQALGQGPQFIFQYYREEENGRGNFPPRFSGLQFPNYSSELNVNALELDDSALYLCASSAQGSIPYEQYFGPGTRLTVT.

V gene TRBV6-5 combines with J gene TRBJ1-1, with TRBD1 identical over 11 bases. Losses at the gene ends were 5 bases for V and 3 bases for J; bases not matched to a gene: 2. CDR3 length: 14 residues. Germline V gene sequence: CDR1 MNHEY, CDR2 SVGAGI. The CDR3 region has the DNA TGTGCCAGCAGTCCGGGACAGGGGGACACTGAAGCTTTCTTT. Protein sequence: CASSPGQGDTEAFF.

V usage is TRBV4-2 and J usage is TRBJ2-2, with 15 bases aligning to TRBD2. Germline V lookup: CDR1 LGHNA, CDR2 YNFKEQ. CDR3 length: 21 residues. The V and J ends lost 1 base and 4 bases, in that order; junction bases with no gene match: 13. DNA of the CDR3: TGTGCCAGCAGCCAAGCAGGGACTAGCGGGGGGACAACTCGTCCCACCGGGGAGCTGTTTTTT. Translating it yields CASSQAGTSGGTTRPTGELFF.

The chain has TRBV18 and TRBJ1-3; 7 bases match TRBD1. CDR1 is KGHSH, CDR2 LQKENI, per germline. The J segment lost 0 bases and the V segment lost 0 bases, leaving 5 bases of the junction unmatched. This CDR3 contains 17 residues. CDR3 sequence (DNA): TGTGCCAGCTCACCACCTACAGGGGCGAGCTCTGGAAACACCATATATTTT. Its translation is CASSPPTGASSGNTIYF. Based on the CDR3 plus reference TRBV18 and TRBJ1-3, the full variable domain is NAGVMQNPRHLVRRRGQEARLRCSPMKGHSHVYWYRQLPEEGLKFMVYLQKENIIDESGMPKERFSAEFPKEGPSILRIQQVVRGDSAAYFCASSPPTGASSGNTIYFGEGSWLTVV.

CDR3 DNA: TGCGCCAGCAGCCCCCTGACAGCCTACGAGCAGTACTTC. The encoded protein is CASSPLTAYEQYF. The chain recombines TRBV4-1 with TRBJ2-7, with a tentative D call TRBD1 (5 bases). Germline V CDR1 and CDR2: MGHRA, YSYEKL. The CDR3 runs to 13 residues. Trimming shortened V by 4 bases and J by 2 bases, and 9 bases separated the two germline ends.

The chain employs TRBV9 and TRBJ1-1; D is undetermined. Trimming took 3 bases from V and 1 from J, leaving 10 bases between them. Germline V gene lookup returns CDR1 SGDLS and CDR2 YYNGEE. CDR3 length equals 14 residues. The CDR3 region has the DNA TGTGCCAGCAGCGCCTTAGGAGGGAACACTGAAGCTTTCTTT. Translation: CASSALGGNTEAFF.

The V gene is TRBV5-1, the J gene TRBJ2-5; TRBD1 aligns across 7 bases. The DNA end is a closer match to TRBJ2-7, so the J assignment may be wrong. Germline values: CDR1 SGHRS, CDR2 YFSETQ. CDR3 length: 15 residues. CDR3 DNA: TGCGCCAGCAGCGGGGGACAGAACCGATACTACGAGCAGTACTTC. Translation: CASSGGQNRYYEQYF.

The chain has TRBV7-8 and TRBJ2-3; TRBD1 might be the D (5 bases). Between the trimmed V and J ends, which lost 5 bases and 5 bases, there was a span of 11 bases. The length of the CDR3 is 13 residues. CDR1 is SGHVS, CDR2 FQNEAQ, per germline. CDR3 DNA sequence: TGTGCCAGCAGCAGGGGTGCCAAAGATACGCAGTATTTT. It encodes CASSRGAKDTQYF.

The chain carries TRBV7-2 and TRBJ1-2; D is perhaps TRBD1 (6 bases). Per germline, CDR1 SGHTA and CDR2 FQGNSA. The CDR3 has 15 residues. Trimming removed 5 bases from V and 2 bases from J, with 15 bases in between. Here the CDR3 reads CASSPPGHLNYGYTF. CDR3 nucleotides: TGTGCCAGCAGCCCTCCGGGACACCTCAACTATGGCTACACCTTC.

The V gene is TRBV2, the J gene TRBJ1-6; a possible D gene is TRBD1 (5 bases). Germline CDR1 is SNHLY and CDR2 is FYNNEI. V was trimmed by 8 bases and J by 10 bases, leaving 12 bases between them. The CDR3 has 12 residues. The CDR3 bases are TGTGCCAGCGGGGCTCCCGGATCACCCCTCCACTTT. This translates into CASGAPGSPLHF.